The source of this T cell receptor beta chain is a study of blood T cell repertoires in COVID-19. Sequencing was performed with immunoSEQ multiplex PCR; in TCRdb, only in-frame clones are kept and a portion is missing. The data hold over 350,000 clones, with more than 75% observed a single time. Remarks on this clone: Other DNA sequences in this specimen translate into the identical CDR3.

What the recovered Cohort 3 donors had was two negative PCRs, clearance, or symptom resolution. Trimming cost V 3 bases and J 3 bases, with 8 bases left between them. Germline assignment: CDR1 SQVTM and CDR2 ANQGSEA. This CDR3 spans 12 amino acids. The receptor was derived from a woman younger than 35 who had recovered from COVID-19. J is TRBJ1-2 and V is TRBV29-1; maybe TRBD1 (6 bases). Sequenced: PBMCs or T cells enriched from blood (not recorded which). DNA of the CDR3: TGCAGCGTTGAGGGGGCGGACTATGGCTACACCTTC. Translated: CSVEGADYGYTF.